This is a list of T cell receptor beta chains from one sample in a study of T cell changes during pregnancy in multiple sclerosis. Sequencing used immunoSEQ multiplex PCR; TCRdb keeps in-frame clones, though not all of them. The sample lists some 94,000 clones, roughly 90% occurring once. Sequenced here: peripheral blood, sampled in the first trimester of pregnancy. These receptor sequences come from a female donor with multiple sclerosis, enrolled in a pregnancy study. The CDR3 runs from the conserved cysteine through the conserved F or W. Fields, in order: V gene, J gene, D gene, CDR3 protein, CDR3 DNA. D genes are given only for firm matches.

>TRBV30|TRBJ1-2|TRBD1
CAWSVRRGTGAYGYTF
TGTGCCTGGAGTGTCCGTCGGGGGACAGGGGCCTATGGCTACACCTTC
>TRBV10-3|TRBJ1-5|-
CAISEGGAQPQHF
TGTGCCATCAGTGAGGGAGGGGCTCAGCCCCAGCATTTT
>TRBV5-1|TRBJ2-3|TRBD1
CASRRTDRAEDTQYF
TGCGCCAGCAGACGCACCGACAGGGCGGAAGATACGCAGTATTTT
>TRBV6-5|TRBJ2-7|TRBD1
CASRRTGAEQYF
TGTGCCAGCAGACGGACAGGGGCCGAGCAGTACTTC
>TRBV15|TRBJ2-5|TRBD1
CATSYPGGQPYDAQYF
TGTGCCACCAGCTACCCTGGGGGACAGCCATATGATGCCCAGTACTTC
>TRBV28|TRBJ2-5|-
CASTTASGMRTQYF
TGTGCCAGCACCACCGCTTCAGGGATGCGGACCCAGTACTTC
>TRBV27|TRBJ1-5|-
CASTWGRNQPQHF
TGTGCCAGCACCTGGGGGAGGAATCAGCCCCAGCATTTT
>TRBV9|TRBJ1-1|-
CASSPNVPGAARNTEAFF
TGTGCCAGCAGCCCCAACGTGCCAGGGGCAGCCCGGAACACTGAAGCTTTCTTT
>TRBV28|TRBJ2-1|-
CASSLSVFEQFF
TGTGCCAGCAGTTTATCAGTCTTTGAGCAGTTCTTC
>TRBV5-5|TRBJ2-7|-
CASSIPSPGQYF
TGTGCCAGCAGCATACCCTCCCCGGGGCAGTACTTC
>TRBV7-2|TRBJ2-5|TRBD2
CASSLEAAGGPQETQYF
TGTGCCAGCAGCTTAGAGGCAGCGGGAGGCCCCCAAGAGACCCAGTACTTC
>TRBV28|TRBJ2-5|-
CASSKMVGRALKTQYF
TGTGCCAGCAGTAAAATGGTCGGCAGGGCCCTCAAGACCCAGTACTTC